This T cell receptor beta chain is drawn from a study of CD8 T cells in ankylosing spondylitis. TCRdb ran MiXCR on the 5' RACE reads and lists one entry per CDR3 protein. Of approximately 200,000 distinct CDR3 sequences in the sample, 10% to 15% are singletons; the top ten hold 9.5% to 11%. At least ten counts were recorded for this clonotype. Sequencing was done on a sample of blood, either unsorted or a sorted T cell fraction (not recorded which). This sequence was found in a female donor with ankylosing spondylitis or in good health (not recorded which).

The CDR3 region is CASSSHGPGPEPYEQYF. The CDR3 bases are TGTGCCAGCAGCTCCCACGGCCCGGGACCGGAACCTTACGAGCAGTACTTC. V gene TRBV7-2 combines with J gene TRBJ2-7; D may match TRBD1 or TRBD2 (5 bases each). CDR3 size: 17 residues. Trimming removed 4 bases at V and 4 bases at J, with 23 bases between. Germline CDR1 is SGHTA and CDR2 is FQGNSA. Combining the CDR3 with reference TRBV7-2 and TRBJ2-7 gives the whole variable domain GAGVSQSPSNKVTEKGKDVELRCDPISGHTALYWYRQSLGQGLEFLIYFQGNSAPDKSGLPSDRFSAERTGGSVSTLTIQRTQQEDSAVYLCASSSHGPGPEPYEQYFGPGTRLTVT.